The entry that follows covers one T cell receptor (beta chain) sequence. This table comes from immunoSEQ multiplex PCR, and its TCRdb copy is limited to in-frame clones, with some not included. Of just over 35,000 clones listed, over 75% are singletons. The sample originates from a study of blood T cell repertoires in COVID-19. Study overall: Specimens from acute and convalescent COVID-19 originated in the United States, Italy and Spain.

CDR1 SQVTM and CDR2 ANQGSEA come from the germline V gene. The CDR3 is 12 residues long. Trimming removed 6 bases from V and 5 bases from J, with 14 bases in between. The sequencing sample was made of peripheral blood. This sequence was found in a human donor in a cohort sampled during active COVID-19. V gene TRBV29-1 combines with J gene TRBJ2-7, with unresolved D. The CDR3 nucleotides are TGCAGCGTGCTAGTACCCCGGGACGAGCAGTACTTC. Residues: CSVLVPRDEQYF.